These T cell receptor beta chains were read from a single sample in a study of untreated major depressive disorder. Only in-frame clones appear in the TCRdb table, and some are missing; sequencing was by immunoSEQ multiplex PCR. Of approximately 20,000 clones in the sample, more than 70% were seen once. Sequencing was performed on CD4+ T cells from PBMCs. The source of these receptors is a woman aged 25-40 years in good health. CDR3s include the opening cysteine and the closing phenylalanine or tryptophan. D genes are given only for firm matches. Not all rows give a size; the values are once, few, many and, for expanded clones, a class.

D: TRBD1; V: TRBV2; size: -; J: TRBJ1-6; DNA: TGTGCCAGCAGCCCCGGGACAGGGGGCAATTCACCCCTCCACTTT; CDR3: CASSPGTGGNSPLHF
D: TRBD2; V: TRBV4-1; size: -; J: TRBJ2-4; DNA: TGCGCCAGCAGCCAAGTATTAATGGCGGGGGGCTCGCAAAACATTCAGTACTTC; CDR3: CASSQVLMAGGSQNIQYF
D: -; V: TRBV19; size: -; J: TRBJ1-3; DNA: TGTGCCAGTAGTATTCGGTCTATGAGCTCTGGAAACACCATATATTTT; CDR3: CASSIRSMSSGNTIYF
D: -; V: TRBV5-6; size: -; J: TRBJ2-2; DNA: TGTGCCAGCAGCTTGATGGGGGGAGCGAACACCGGGGAGCTGTTTTTT; CDR3: CASSLMGGANTGELFF
D: -; V: TRBV19; size: few; J: TRBJ1-5; DNA: TGTGCCAGTAGCCACACCAATCAGCCCCAGCATTTT; CDR3: CASSHTNQPQHF
D: -; V: TRBV5-6; size: -; J: TRBJ2-7; DNA: TGTGCCAGCAGCTTGCGGATGACTGCGGGAAACCTTAAGAACGAGCAGTACTTC; CDR3: CASSLRMTAGNLKNEQYF
D: TRBD1; V: TRBV4-3; size: -; J: TRBJ1-2; DNA: TGCGCCAGCAGCCTGACCGGACAGGGGACCTATGGCTACACCTTC; CDR3: CASSLTGQGTYGYTF
D: -; V: TRBV28; size: few; J: TRBJ2-7; DNA: TGTGCCAGCAGTTTGGAGGGTTACCACTACGAGCAGTACTTC; CDR3: CASSLEGYHYEQYF
D: -; V: TRBV30; size: few; J: TRBJ2-5; DNA: TGTGCCTGGAGTACGGAGACCCAGTACTTC; CDR3: CAWSTETQYF
D: -; V: TRBV2; size: once; J: TRBJ2-6; DNA: TGTGCCAGCAATGGGGGTGGGGCTCGGGCCAACGTCCTGACTTTC; CDR3: CASNGGGARANVLTF
D: TRBD1; V: TRBV2; size: few; J: TRBJ2-7; DNA: TGTGCCAGCAAGAAGGCGGTGACAGGGACCGAGCAGTACTTC; CDR3: CASKKAVTGTEQYF
D: TRBD2; V: TRBV2; size: -; J: TRBJ2-7; DNA: TGTGCCAGCAGTGGACTAGCGGGAGGAACCTACGAGCAGTACTTC; CDR3: CASSGLAGGTYEQYF
D: -; V: TRBV9; size: -; J: TRBJ2-2; DNA: TGTGCCAGCAGCGTAGTCCCCAGGGGGGGCACCGGGGAGCTGTTTTTT; CDR3: CASSVVPRGGTGELFF
D: -; V: TRBV12-5; size: few; J: TRBJ2-1; DNA: TGTGCTAGTGGTTTGGTACTCCCCCTTAGCGTCAACTCCTACAATGAGCAGTTCTTC; CDR3: CASGLVLPLSVNSYNEQFF
D: -; V: TRBV29-1; size: -; J: TRBJ2-5; DNA: TGCAGCGTTGCGGCTACCCTGGGCCAAGAGACCCAGTACTTC; CDR3: CSVAATLGQETQYF
D: -; V: TRBV7-8; size: -; J: TRBJ2-7; DNA: TGTGCCAGCAGCCCCCGAGAGGGAGCCAACGAGCAGTACTTC; CDR3: CASSPREGANEQYF
D: TRBD1; V: TRBV7-9; size: -; J: TRBJ1-2; DNA: TGTGCCAGCATCCCGACAGGGGCCAACTATGGCTACACCTTC; CDR3: CASIPTGANYGYTF
D: TRBD1; V: TRBV7-6; size: -; J: TRBJ2-7; DNA: TGTGCCAGCAGCTTGCGACAGGGTAGCGAGCAGTACTTC; CDR3: CASSLRQGSEQYF
D: -; V: TRBV15; size: once; J: TRBJ1-5; DNA: TGTGCCACCAGCAGAGTCCCTGGTGGCAATCAGCCCCAGCATTTT; CDR3: CATSRVPGGNQPQHF
D: -; V: TRBV28; size: -; J: TRBJ1-6; DNA: TGTGCCAGCAGTTTTACTGTATCAGGTTCACCCCTCCACTTT; CDR3: CASSFTVSGSPLHF
D: TRBD1; V: TRBV2; size: -; J: TRBJ1-4; DNA: TGTGCCAGCAGTGGGACAGGTCTTAATGAAAAACTGTTTTTT; CDR3: CASSGTGLNEKLFF
D: -; V: TRBV14; size: medium-sized; J: TRBJ1-6; DNA: TGTGCCAGCAGCCAAGGGCAGTATAATTCACCCCTCCACTTT; CDR3: CASSQGQYNSPLHF
D: -; V: TRBV4-1; size: -; J: TRBJ1-3; DNA: TGCGCCAGCAGCCAGCTTGGGGGAAGGGGAAACACCATATATTTT; CDR3: CASSQLGGRGNTIYF
D: TRBD1; V: TRBV5-1; size: -; J: TRBJ2-7; DNA: TGCGCCAGCAGATCCGGGACAGGCTCCTACGAGCAGTACTTC; CDR3: CASRSGTGSYEQYF
D: -; V: TRBV11-1; size: -; J: TRBJ2-3; DNA: TGTGCCAGCAGCTTAAGCAGGAGCACAGATACGCAGTATTTT; CDR3: CASSLSRSTDTQYF
D: -; V: TRBV21-1; size: once; J: TRBJ2-7; DNA: TGTGCCAGCACCCAAAAGTGGACTAGCGGGGCCAGCTCCTACGAGCAGTACTTC; CDR3: CASTQKWTSGASSYEQYF
D: -; V: TRBV20-1; size: -; J: TRBJ2-5; DNA: TGCAGTGCTAGAAGGGAGACCCAGTACTTC; CDR3: CSARRETQYF